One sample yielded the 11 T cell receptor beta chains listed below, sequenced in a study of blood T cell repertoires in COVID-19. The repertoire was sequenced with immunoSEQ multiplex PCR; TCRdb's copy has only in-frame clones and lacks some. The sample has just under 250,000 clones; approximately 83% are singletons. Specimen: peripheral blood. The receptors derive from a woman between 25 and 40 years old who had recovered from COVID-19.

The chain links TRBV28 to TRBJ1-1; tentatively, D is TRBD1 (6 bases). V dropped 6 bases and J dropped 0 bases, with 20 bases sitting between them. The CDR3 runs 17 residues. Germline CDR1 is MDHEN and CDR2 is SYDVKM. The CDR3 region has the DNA TGTGCCAGCAGCCTCCCGGAGGACAGACGATTGAACACTGAAGCTTTCTTT. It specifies CASSLPEDRRLNTEAFF.

CDR3 in DNA: TGTGCCAGCAGTTATGGCCCAGGGTCACGGACCTCTGAAGCTTTCTTT. Protein sequence: CASSYGPGSRTSEAFF. The rearrangement links TRBV5-4 to TRBJ1-1, with D perhaps TRBD1 (5 bases). The CDR3 runs to 16 residues. V lost 5 bases, J lost 6 bases, and 23 bases lay in between. Germline values: CDR1 SGHNT, CDR2 YYREEE (reference sequence).

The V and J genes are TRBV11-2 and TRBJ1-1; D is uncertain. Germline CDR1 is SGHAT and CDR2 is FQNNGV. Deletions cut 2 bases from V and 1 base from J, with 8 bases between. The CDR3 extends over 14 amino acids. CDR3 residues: CASSLFGGNTEAFF. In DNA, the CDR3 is TGTGCCAGCAGCTTATTTGGAGGGAACACTGAAGCTTTCTTT.

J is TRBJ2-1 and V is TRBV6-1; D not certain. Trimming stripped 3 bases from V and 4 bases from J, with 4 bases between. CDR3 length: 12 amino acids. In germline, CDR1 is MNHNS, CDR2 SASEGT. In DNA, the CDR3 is TGTGCCAGCAGTGACCGTTACAATGAGCAGTTCTTC. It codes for CASSDRYNEQFF.

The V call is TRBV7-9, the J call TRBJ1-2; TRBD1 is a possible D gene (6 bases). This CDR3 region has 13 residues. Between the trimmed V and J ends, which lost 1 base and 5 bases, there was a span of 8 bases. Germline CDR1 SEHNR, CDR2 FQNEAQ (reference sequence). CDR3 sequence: CASSLDQGYGYTF. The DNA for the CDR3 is TGTGCCAGCAGCTTAGACCAGGGGTATGGCTACACCTTC.

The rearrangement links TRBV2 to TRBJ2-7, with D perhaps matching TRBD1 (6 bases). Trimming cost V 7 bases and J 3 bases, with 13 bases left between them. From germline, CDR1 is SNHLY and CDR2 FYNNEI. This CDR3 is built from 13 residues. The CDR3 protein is CASTKPDSYEQYF. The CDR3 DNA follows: TGTGCCAGCACTAAACCGGACAGCTACGAGCAGTACTTC. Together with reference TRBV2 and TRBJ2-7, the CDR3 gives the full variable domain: EPEVTQTPSHQVTQMGQEVILRCVPISNHLYFYWYRQILGQKVEFLVSFYNNEISEKSEIFDDQFSVERPDGSNFTLKIRSTKLEDSAMYFCASTKPDSYEQYFGPGTRLTVT.

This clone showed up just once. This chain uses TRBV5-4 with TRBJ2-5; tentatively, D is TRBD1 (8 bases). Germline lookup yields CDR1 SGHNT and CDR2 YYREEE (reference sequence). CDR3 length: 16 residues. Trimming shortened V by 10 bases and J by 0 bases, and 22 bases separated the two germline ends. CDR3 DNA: TGTGCCCCATGGACAGGGAGGGTAAGGAACCAAGAGACCCAGTACTTC. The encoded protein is CAPWTGRVRNQETQYF.

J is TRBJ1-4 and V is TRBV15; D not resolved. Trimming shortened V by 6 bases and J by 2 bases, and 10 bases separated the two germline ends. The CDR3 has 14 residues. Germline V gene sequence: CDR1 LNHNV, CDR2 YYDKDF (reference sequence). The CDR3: CATSFPGTNEKLFF. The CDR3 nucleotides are TGTGCCACCAGTTTCCCCGGGACTAATGAAAAACTGTTTTTT.

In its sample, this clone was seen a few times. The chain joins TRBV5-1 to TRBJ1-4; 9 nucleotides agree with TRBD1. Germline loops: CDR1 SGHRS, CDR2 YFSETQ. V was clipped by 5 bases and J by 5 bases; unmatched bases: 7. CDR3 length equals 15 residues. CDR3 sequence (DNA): TGCGCCAGCAGAAGAACCGGGACAGGGAATGAAAAACTGTTTTTT. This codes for CASRRTGTGNEKLFF.

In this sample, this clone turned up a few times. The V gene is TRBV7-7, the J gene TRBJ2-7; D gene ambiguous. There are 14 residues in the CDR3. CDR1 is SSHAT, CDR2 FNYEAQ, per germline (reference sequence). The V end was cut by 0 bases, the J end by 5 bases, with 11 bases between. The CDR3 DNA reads TGTGCCAGCAGCTTAGCCCCCACATCGAACGAGCAGTACTTC. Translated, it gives CASSLAPTSNEQYF.

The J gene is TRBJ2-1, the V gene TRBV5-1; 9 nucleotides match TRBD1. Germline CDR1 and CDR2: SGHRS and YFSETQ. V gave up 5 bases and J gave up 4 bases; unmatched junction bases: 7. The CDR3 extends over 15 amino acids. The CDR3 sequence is CASRNPGQGYNEQFF. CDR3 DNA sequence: TGCGCCAGCAGAAACCCGGGACAGGGATACAATGAGCAGTTCTTC. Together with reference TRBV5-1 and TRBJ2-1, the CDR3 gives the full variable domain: KAGVTQTPRYLIKTRGQQVTLSCSPISGHRSVSWYQQTPGQGLQFLFEYFSETQRNKGNFPGRFSGRQFSNSRSEMNVSTLELGDSALYLCASRNPGQGYNEQFFGPGTRLTVL.